The 14 T cell receptor beta chains in this list originate from one sample, sequenced in a study of OX40 agonist ivuxolimab in advanced cancers. Sequencing was performed with immunoSEQ multiplex PCR; in TCRdb, only in-frame clones are kept and a portion is missing. The table records some 45,000 clones, around 87% of them present only once. This sample comprised CD4+ or CD8+ T cells sorted from blood, obtained in a trial of the OX40 agonist ivuxolimab. Source of these receptors: an adult with an advanced solid tumor such as melanoma, head and neck, liver or kidney cancer.

The chain recombines TRBV6-6 with TRBJ1-5; no clear D. CDR1 MNHNY and CDR2 SVGAGI come from the germline V gene (reference sequence). The CDR3 extends over 14 amino acids. Trimming shortened V by 0 bases and J by 6 bases, and 9 bases separated the two germline ends. The CDR3 DNA follows: TGTGCCAGCAGTTACTCGAGGGCGCGTCAGCCCCAGCATTTT. Its protein product is CASSYSRARQPQHF.

The chain uses TRBV10-3 and TRBJ1-2; D not certain. The V end lost 2 bases, the J end lost 2 bases, and 15 bases lay between the germline ends. Germline CDR1 reads ENHRY; CDR2 reads SYGVKD. The CDR3 sequence is 16 residues long. Here the CDR3 reads CAISENSMWGNYGYTF. In DNA form, the CDR3 reads TGTGCCATCAGTGAGAATTCCATGTGGGGAAACTATGGCTACACCTTC.

The rearrangement links TRBV2 to TRBJ1-1; D is uncertain. The V end lost 3 bases, the J end lost 3 bases, and 14 bases lay between the germline ends. The CDR3 totals 15 residues. Germline V CDR1 and CDR2: SNHLY, FYNNEI. CDR3 amino acids: CASSETLTGDTEAFF. CDR3 sequence (DNA): TGTGCCAGCAGTGAGACACTCACTGGGGACACTGAAGCTTTCTTT.

The chain joins TRBV7-3 to TRBJ2-1, with a possible D match to TRBD1 (5 bases). V was cut by 0 bases and J by 6 bases, with 6 bases left in between. CDR1 and CDR2 from the germline V gene are SGHTA and FQGTGA. CDR3 length equals 13 residues. The CDR3 DNA reads as TGTGCCAGCAGCTTAACCAGGGCCAATGAGCAGTTCTTC. Its protein product is CASSLTRANEQFF. The entire variable domain, with the rest obtained from reference TRBV7-3 and TRBJ2-1, is as follows: GAGVSQTPSNKVTEKGKYVELRCDPISGHTALYWYRQSLGQGPEFLIYFQGTGAADDSGLPNDRFFAVRPEGSVSTLKIQRTERGDSAVYLCASSLTRANEQFFGPGTRLTVL.

The CDR3 nucleotides are TGTGCCAGCAGCTTAGGTGGGGAATACGAGCAGTACTTC. As protein: CASSLGGEYEQYF. The chain carries TRBV11-1 and TRBJ2-7, with D unclear. Trimming cost V 1 base and J 4 bases, with 8 bases left between them. The CDR3 has 13 amino acids. Germline V lookup: CDR1 SGHAT, CDR2 FQDESV (reference sequence).

V is TRBV7-9 and J is TRBJ2-7; D possibly corresponds to TRBD1 (5 bases). CDR1 is SEHNR and CDR2 is FQNEAQ in the germline V gene (reference sequence). The V and J ends lost 4 bases and 2 bases respectively, with 12 bases between them. This CDR3 is 14 amino acids long. CDR3 residues: CASSSLGRAYEQYF. The CDR3 nucleotides are TGTGCCAGCAGCTCACTGGGCAGGGCCTACGAGCAGTACTTC.

The chain joins TRBV7-3 to TRBJ2-7; D unresolved. Trimming removed 3 bases at V and 1 base at J, with 7 bases between. In germline, CDR1 is SGHTA, CDR2 FQGTGA. This CDR3 spans 13 amino acids. CDR3 loop: CASSLSHSYEQYF. In DNA, the CDR3 is TGTGCCAGCAGCTTGAGTCATTCCTACGAGCAGTACTTC.

The chain combines TRBV30 with TRBJ1-3; the D is unclear. The CDR3 is made up of 16 amino acids. The V and J ends lost 1 base and 0 bases respectively, with 13 bases between them. CDR1 is GTSNPN and CDR2 is SVGIG in the germline V gene (reference sequence). The CDR3 DNA follows: TGTGCCTGGAGTGAGGTGTGGCAAACCTCTGGAAACACCATATATTTT. This codes for CAWSEVWQTSGNTIYF.

This chain connects TRBV13 to TRBJ1-3, with D uncertain. CDR3 length equals 12 residues. Germline V gene sequence: CDR1 PRHDT, CDR2 FYEKMQ (reference sequence). V was trimmed by 5 bases and J by 2 bases, leaving 4 bases between them. Here the CDR3 DNA reads TGTGCCAGCAGCCTACCTGGAAACACCATATATTTT. Translation gives CASSLPGNTIYF.

The CDR3, as DNA: TGTGCCAGCAGCTTAGGCAGGGATTATTCACCCCTCCACTTT. Translation: CASSLGRDYSPLHF. The chain employs TRBV7-9 and TRBJ1-6; tentative D call: TRBD1 (5 bases). There are 14 residues in the CDR3. Looked up from germline, CDR1 is SEHNR and CDR2 is FQNEAQ (reference sequence). V lost 1 base to trimming and J lost 8 bases, with 9 bases between them.

The J gene is TRBJ2-1, the V gene TRBV2, with a weak D call TRBD2 (5 bases). Germline CDR1 reads SNHLY; CDR2 reads FYNNEI. The CDR3 loop spans 14 amino acids. The V end lost 7 bases, the J end lost 0 bases, and 10 bases lay between the germline ends. The CDR3 DNA reads TGTGCCAGCAAGGAGGCCAGCTCCTACAATGAGCAGTTCTTC. This translates into CASKEASSYNEQFF.

The V call is TRBV7-2, the J call TRBJ2-1, with TRBD2 matching over 9 bases. With V trimmed by 5 bases and J by 10 bases, 6 bases remained unmatched. The CDR3 runs 13 residues. Germline loops: CDR1 SGHTA, CDR2 FQGNSA. CDR3 sequence: CASSLGTSREQFF. The CDR3, as DNA: TGTGCCAGCAGCCTGGGGACTAGCCGGGAGCAGTTCTTC.

This chain connects TRBV5-1 to TRBJ2-3; 14 bases are a match to TRBD2. Germline V CDR1 and CDR2: SGHRS, YFSETQ. The CDR3 sequence is 15 residues long. V shed 7 bases, J shed 1 base, and the junction held 2 bases outside the gene matches. This chain's CDR3 is CASGLAGGGTDTQYF. The DNA for the CDR3 is TGCGCCAGCGGACTAGCGGGGGGAGGCACAGATACGCAGTATTTT.

The chain is built from TRBV4-1 and TRBJ1-1; D not resolved. V shed 1 base and J shed 3 bases, with 15 bases lying between them. The length of the CDR3 is 16 residues. Germline lookup yields CDR1 MGHRA and CDR2 YSYEKL. The CDR3 spells CASSQGLGWADTEAFF. The DNA for the CDR3 is TGCGCCAGCAGCCAAGGATTGGGCTGGGCAGACACTGAAGCTTTCTTT.